Each of the 14 T cell receptor beta chains below was sequenced from the same sample in a study of blood T cell repertoires in COVID-19. The data were produced by immunoSEQ multiplex PCR, yet TCRdb's version contains in-frame clones alone and is incomplete. The sample lists around 400,000 clones, approximately 87% occurring once. Source material: peripheral blood. The source is a woman aged 25 to 39 with COVID-19, enrolled during active disease.

This sequence joins TRBV5-4 and TRBJ2-1; D is ambiguous. This CDR3 region has 13 residues. The germline CDR1 and CDR2 sequences are SGHNT and YYREEE (reference sequence). The V end lost 6 bases, the J end lost 1 base, and 8 bases lay between the germline ends. In DNA form, the CDR3 reads TGTGCCAGCACCAGGTCTTCCTACAATGAGCAGTTCTTC. Protein product: CASTRSSYNEQFF.

The chain joins TRBV4-1 to TRBJ1-2; D gene ambiguous. CDR3 length: 16 amino acids. V was trimmed by 0 bases and J by 4 bases, leaving 15 bases between them. CDR1 and CDR2 from the germline V gene are MGHRA and YSYEKL. The CDR3 coding sequence is TGCGCCAGCAGCCAAGAGGTCAGTTCGGGTTCCTATGGCTACACCTTC. Translated, it gives CASSQEVSSGSYGYTF.

The chain has TRBV7-6 and TRBJ2-7, with TRBD1 as a possible D gene (5 bases). This CDR3 is built from 14 residues. CDR1 and CDR2 (germline): SGHVS, FNYEAQ. The V gene lost 1 base and the J gene lost 3 bases, with 10 bases spanning the gap. CDR3 region: CASSLETAHYEQYF. The CDR3 bases are TGTGCCAGCAGCTTAGAGACAGCGCACTACGAGCAGTACTTC.

This clone has just a few counts. The gene calls are TRBV13 and TRBJ1-2; 7 nucleotides match TRBD1. The germline V gene has CDR1 PRHDT and CDR2 FYEKMQ (reference sequence). There are 15 residues in the CDR3. V was pared by 5 bases and J by 4 bases, with 10 bases of the junction left unmatched. The chain's CDR3 is CASSERPGGIYGYTF. CDR3 nucleotide sequence: TGTGCCAGCAGCGAACGACCAGGGGGAATCTATGGCTACACCTTC.

V is TRBV30 and J is TRBJ1-6; 9 bases line up with TRBD1. The CDR3 sequence is 15 residues long. The J segment lost 9 bases and the V segment lost 1 base, leaving 7 bases of the junction unmatched. CDR1 and CDR2 (germline): GTSNPN, SVGIG (reference sequence). CDR3 region: CAWSEGTGISSPLHF. DNA of the CDR3: TGTGCCTGGAGTGAGGGGACAGGGATTAGTTCACCCCTCCACTTT. The full variable domain, with the rest looked up from reference TRBV30 and TRBJ1-6, is SQTIHQWPATLVQPVGSPLSLECTVEGTSNPNLYWYRQAAGRGLQLLFYSVGIGQISSEVPQNLSASRPQDRQFILSSKKLLLSDSGFYLCAWSEGTGISSPLHFGNGTRLTVT.

The chain uses TRBV12-3 or TRBV12-4 and TRBJ2-7, with 8 bases aligning to TRBD2. The CDR3 contains 13 residues. After removal of 6 bases from V and 1 base from J, the junction contained 2 bases not matched to a gene. CDR3 amino acids: CASSVAGSYEQYF. CDR3 coding DNA: TGTGCCAGCAGCGTAGCGGGGTCCTACGAGCAGTACTTC.

V and J are TRBV5-6 and TRBJ1-2; 7 nucleotides agree with TRBD1. J was trimmed by 5 bases and V by 2 bases; bases with no gene match: 12. The germline gives CDR1 SGHDT, CDR2 YYEEEE. The CDR3 has 16 amino acids. For the CDR3, the DNA is TGTGCCAGCAGCTTCACTACAGGGGTGAAGTTGTATGGCTACACCTTC. Its translation: CASSFTTGVKLYGYTF.

V usage is TRBV3-1 (or the pseudogene TRBV3-2) and J usage is TRBJ1-6, with D perhaps matching TRBD1 (6 bases). The V and J ends lost 3 bases and 7 bases respectively, with 16 bases between them. The length of the CDR3 is 16 residues. Germline CDR1 is LGHDT and CDR2 is YNNKEL (reference sequence). Written as DNA, the CDR3 is TGTGCCAGCAGCCAGATGGGGGGGGCGAGGAATTCACCCCTCCACTTT. As protein: CASSQMGGARNSPLHF.

The rearrangement uses TRBV5-5 and TRBJ2-7, with TRBD1 matching 7 bases. The junction had 4 bases not matched to a gene; V was cut back by 5 bases and J by 5 bases. In germline, CDR1 is SGHKS, CDR2 YYEKEE (reference sequence). The CDR3 is made up of 12 amino acids. Here the CDR3 DNA reads TGTGCCAGCAGTCAGACAGGGCACGAGCAGTACTTC. Encoded protein: CASSQTGHEQYF.

The V gene is TRBV7-9, the J gene TRBJ2-5; 9 bases fit TRBD1. The J segment lost 4 bases and the V segment lost 4 bases, leaving 4 bases of the junction unmatched. Per the germline V gene, CDR1 is SEHNR and CDR2 is FQNEAQ (reference sequence). The CDR3 runs 14 residues. The CDR3 is CASSYLDRGETQYF. The CDR3 DNA reads TGTGCCAGCAGCTACCTGGACAGGGGAGAGACCCAGTACTTC.

This clone appeared a single time. The chain joins TRBV7-2 to TRBJ2-7; a possible D gene is TRBD2 (6 bases). V was trimmed by 6 bases and J by 1 base, leaving 13 bases between them. This CDR3 region has 14 residues. Germline V gene lookup returns CDR1 SGHTA and CDR2 FQGNSA. CDR3 bases: TGTGCCAGCAGGAGGAGCAGCGGGTCCTACGAGCAGTACTTC. Its protein product is CASRRSSGSYEQYF.

CDR3 in DNA: TGTGCCAGCAGCGCACGGGGAGCGGGAGGTCGCACAGATACGCAGTATTTT. Translating gives CASSARGAGGRTDTQYF. The chain employs TRBV11-3 and TRBJ2-3, with 9 nucleotides matching TRBD2. There are 17 residues in the CDR3. Germline CDR1 is SGHNT and CDR2 is YENEEA. The V and J ends lost 5 bases and 1 base, in that order; junction bases with no gene match: 10. The whole variable domain, remainder taken from reference TRBV11-3 and TRBJ2-3, is EAGVVQSPRYKIIEKKQPVAFWCNPISGHNTLYWYLQNLGQGPELLIRYENEEAVDDSQLPKDRFSAERLKGVDSTLKIQPAELGDSAVYLCASSARGAGGRTDTQYFGPGTRLTVL.

The chain is built from TRBV6-2 or TRBV6-3 and TRBJ1-1, with D unresolved. The CDR3 length is 15 residues. Germline V gene data show CDR1 as MNHEY and CDR2 as SVGEGT. V was pared by 5 bases and J by 1 base, with 14 bases between. The CDR3 is CASSGGWARNTEAFF. DNA for the CDR3: TGTGCCAGCAGTGGAGGGTGGGCCCGGAACACTGAAGCTTTCTTT.

CDR3 in amino acids: CASSPWTSGRSKYEQYF. Written as DNA, the CDR3 is TGTGCCAGTAGTCCTTGGACTAGCGGGAGGAGTAAGTACGAGCAGTACTTC. The V gene is TRBV19, the J gene TRBJ2-7; TRBD2 matches 14 bases. After removal of 5 bases from V and 4 bases from J, the junction contained 10 bases not matched to a gene. Germline V lookup: CDR1 LNHDA, CDR2 SQIVND (reference sequence). The CDR3 spans 17 residues.